Listed below are T cell receptor beta chains from one sample, sequenced in a study of shared clonotypes between healthy human individuals. Assay used: immunoSEQ multiplex PCR; TCRdb lists only in-frame clones, some missing. The sample holds a few million clones, approximately 94% seen once. Specimen: naive CD4+ T cells sorted from blood. Source of these receptors: a man younger than 35 in good health. CDR3s include the opening cysteine and the closing phenylalanine or tryptophan. The D gene is left open where the match is weak. Rows may omit the clone size; those that give it use once, few, many or a size class.

v_gene	abundance	j_gene	d_gene	CDR3aa	CDR3nt
TRBV18	NA	TRBJ1-1	NA	CASSQNGPGGNTEAFF	TGTGCCAGCTCACAAAACGGCCCGGGGGGAAACACTGAAGCTTTCTTT
TRBV28	NA	TRBJ2-7	TRBD1	CASSLMGGTGQYEQYF	TGTGCCAGCAGTTTAATGGGAGGGACAGGGCAGTACGAGCAGTACTTC
TRBV5-1	NA	TRBJ2-7	NA	CASSFLPRYEQYF	TGCGCCAGCAGCTTTCTCCCCAGGTACGAGCAGTACTTC
TRBV7-2	NA	TRBJ2-1	NA	CASSPGGGGYNEQFF	TGTGCCAGCAGCCCTGGGGGGGGCGGGTACAATGAGCAGTTCTTC
TRBV19	NA	TRBJ1-6	NA	CASSPGSYNSPLHF	TGTGCCAGTAGTCCTGGCTCCTATAATTCACCCCTCCACTTT
TRBV20-1	NA	TRBJ1-4	NA	CSALNEKLFF	TGCAGTGCCCTCAATGAAAAACTGTTTTTT
TRBV28	once	TRBJ1-2	NA	CASSPGQSYGYTF	TGTGCCAGCAGCCCCGGACAGTCCTATGGCTACACCTTC
TRBV6-1	NA	TRBJ2-3	NA	CASTGQDLDTQYF	TGTGCCAGCACTGGGCAGGACTTGGATACGCAGTATTTT
TRBV9	NA	TRBJ2-3	NA	CASSVGKGPSATDTQYF	TGTGCCAGCAGCGTAGGGAAGGGGCCTAGCGCCACAGATACGCAGTATTTT
TRBV15	NA	TRBJ1-3	TRBD1	CATSSRQGRSGNTIYF	TGTGCCACCAGCTCAAGACAGGGACGATCTGGAAACACCATATATTTT
TRBV5-4	NA	TRBJ2-7	NA	CASSAASGSSYEQYF	TGTGCCAGCAGTGCGGCCAGCGGGTCCTCCTACGAGCAGTACTTC
TRBV6-1	NA	TRBJ1-5	NA	CASSEEPIAQPQHF	TGTGCCAGCAGTGAAGAACCAATTGCACAGCCCCAGCATTTT
TRBV28	NA	TRBJ1-4	NA	CASSSLNEKLFF	TGTGCCAGCAGTTCCCTTAATGAAAAACTGTTTTTT
TRBV6-6	once	TRBJ1-1	NA	CASSRTSENTEAFF	TGTGCCAGCAGCCGGACATCAGAGAACACTGAAGCTTTCTTT
TRBV7-2	NA	TRBJ1-2	NA	CASSLAGQGTYGYTF	TGTGCCAGCAGCTTAGCTGGCCAGGGCACCTATGGCTACACCTTC
TRBV5-1	NA	TRBJ2-7	TRBD2	CASSLTSGRGYEQYF	TGCGCCAGCAGCTTGACTAGCGGGAGAGGCTACGAGCAGTACTTC
TRBV30	NA	TRBJ1-5	TRBD1	CACAAQGNQPQHF	TGTGCCTGTGCCGCACAGGGGAATCAGCCCCAGCATTTT
TRBV11-2	NA	TRBJ2-7	NA	CASSSGFTYEQYF	TGTGCCAGCAGCTCGGGCTTCACCTACGAGCAGTACTTC
TRBV27	NA	TRBJ2-7	TRBD2	CASSSNRGGREYF	TGTGCCAGCAGTTCCAACAGGGGCGGGAGGGAGTACTTC
TRBV7-2	NA	TRBJ1-2	NA	CASSPGLYGYTF	TGTGCCAGCAGCCCGGGCCTCTATGGCTACACCTTC
TRBV27	NA	TRBJ1-2	NA	CASSSRMTASVYGYTF	TGTGCCAGCAGTTCGAGGATGACAGCGAGTGTCTATGGCTACACCTTC